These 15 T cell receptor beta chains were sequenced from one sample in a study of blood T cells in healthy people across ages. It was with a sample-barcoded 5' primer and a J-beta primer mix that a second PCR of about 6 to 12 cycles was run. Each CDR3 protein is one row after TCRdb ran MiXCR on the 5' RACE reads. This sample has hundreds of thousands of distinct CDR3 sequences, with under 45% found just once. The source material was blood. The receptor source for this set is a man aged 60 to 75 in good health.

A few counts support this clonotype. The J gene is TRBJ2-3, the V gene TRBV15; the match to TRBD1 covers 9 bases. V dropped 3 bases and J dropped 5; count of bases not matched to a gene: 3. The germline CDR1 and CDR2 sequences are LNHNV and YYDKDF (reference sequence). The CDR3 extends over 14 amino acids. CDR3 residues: CATSRDRGEDTQYF. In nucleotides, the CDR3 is TGTGCCACCAGCAGGGACAGGGGTGAAGATACGCAGTATTTT.

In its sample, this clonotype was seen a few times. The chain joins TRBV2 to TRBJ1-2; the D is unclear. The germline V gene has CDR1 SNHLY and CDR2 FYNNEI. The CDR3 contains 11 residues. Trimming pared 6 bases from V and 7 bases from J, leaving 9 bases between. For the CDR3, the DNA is TGTGCCAGCAGGGAAATCCCTGGCTACACCTTC. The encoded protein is CASREIPGYTF.

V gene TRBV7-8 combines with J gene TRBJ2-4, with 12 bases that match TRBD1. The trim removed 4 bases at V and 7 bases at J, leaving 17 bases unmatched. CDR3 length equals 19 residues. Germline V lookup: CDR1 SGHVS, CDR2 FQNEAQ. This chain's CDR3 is CASSSGRGQGAETRNIQYF. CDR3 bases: TGTGCCAGCAGCTCCGGACGGGGACAGGGGGCCGAAACACGGAACATTCAGTACTTC.

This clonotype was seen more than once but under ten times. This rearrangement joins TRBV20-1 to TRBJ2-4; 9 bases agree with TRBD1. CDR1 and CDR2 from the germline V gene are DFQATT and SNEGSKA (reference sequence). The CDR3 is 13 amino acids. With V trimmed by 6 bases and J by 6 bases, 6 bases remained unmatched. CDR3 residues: CSATEDRGNIQYF. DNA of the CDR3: TGCAGTGCCACCGAGGACAGGGGAAACATTCAGTACTTC.

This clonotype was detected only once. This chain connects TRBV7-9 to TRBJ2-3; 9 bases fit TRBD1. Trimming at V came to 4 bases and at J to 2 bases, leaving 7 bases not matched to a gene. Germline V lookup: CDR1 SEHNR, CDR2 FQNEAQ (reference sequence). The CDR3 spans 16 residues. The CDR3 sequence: CASSYSGTGTTDTQYF. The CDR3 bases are TGTGCCAGCAGCTACTCCGGGACAGGGACCACAGATACGCAGTATTTT.

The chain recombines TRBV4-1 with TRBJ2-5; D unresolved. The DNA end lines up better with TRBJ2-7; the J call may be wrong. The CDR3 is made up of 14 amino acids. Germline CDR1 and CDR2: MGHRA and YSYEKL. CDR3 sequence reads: CASSQALAGNEQYF. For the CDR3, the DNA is TGCGCCAGCAGCCAAGCACTTGCTGGGAACGAGCAGTACTTC.

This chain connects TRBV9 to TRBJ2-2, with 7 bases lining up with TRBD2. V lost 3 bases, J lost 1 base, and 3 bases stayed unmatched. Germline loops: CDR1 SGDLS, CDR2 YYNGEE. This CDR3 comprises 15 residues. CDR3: CASSGGGRNTGELFF. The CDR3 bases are TGTGCCAGCAGCGGGGGAGGGCGGAACACCGGGGAGCTGTTTTTT.

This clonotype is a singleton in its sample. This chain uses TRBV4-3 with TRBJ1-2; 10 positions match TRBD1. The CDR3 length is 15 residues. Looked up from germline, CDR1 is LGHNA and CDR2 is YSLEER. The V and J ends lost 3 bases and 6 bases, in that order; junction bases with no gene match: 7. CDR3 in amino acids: CASSHLTGGEDGYTF. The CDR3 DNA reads TGCGCCAGCAGCCACCTGACAGGGGGCGAGGATGGCTACACCTTC.

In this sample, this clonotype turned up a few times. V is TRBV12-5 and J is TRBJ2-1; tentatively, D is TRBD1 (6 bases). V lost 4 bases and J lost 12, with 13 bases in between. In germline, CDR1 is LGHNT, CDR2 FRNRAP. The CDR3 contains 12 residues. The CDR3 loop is CASGSGQSGQFF. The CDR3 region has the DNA TGTGCTAGTGGTTCCGGACAGTCCGGGCAGTTCTTC.

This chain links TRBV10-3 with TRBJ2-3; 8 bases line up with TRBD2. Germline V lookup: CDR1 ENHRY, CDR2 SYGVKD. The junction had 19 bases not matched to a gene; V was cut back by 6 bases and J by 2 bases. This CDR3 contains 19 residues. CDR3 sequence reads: CAIRPRSTGGAFSTDTQYF. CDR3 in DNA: TGTGCCATCAGACCGCGAAGTACCGGGGGGGCCTTCTCCACAGATACGCAGTATTTT.

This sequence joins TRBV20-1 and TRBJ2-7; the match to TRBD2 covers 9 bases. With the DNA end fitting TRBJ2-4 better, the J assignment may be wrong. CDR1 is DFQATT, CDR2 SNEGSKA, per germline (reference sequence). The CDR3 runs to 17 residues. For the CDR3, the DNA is TGCAGTGCTAGCGAATTAAGACTAGCGGTAGCCAAAAACATTCAGTACTTC. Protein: CSASELRLAVAKNIQYF.

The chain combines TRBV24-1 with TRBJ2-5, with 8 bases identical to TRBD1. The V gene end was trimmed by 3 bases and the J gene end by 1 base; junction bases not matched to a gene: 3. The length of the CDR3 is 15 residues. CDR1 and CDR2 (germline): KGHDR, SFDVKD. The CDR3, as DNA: TGTGCCACCAGTGATGGACAGGGAGCCCAAGAGACCCAGTACTTC. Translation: CATSDGQGAQETQYF.

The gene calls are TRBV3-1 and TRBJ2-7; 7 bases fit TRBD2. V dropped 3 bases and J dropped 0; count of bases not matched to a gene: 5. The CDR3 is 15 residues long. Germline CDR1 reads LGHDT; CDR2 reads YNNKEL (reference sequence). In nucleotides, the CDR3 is TGTGCCAGCAGCCAGCGCCCGGGGGGCTCCTACGAGCAGTACTTC. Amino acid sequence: CASSQRPGGSYEQYF.

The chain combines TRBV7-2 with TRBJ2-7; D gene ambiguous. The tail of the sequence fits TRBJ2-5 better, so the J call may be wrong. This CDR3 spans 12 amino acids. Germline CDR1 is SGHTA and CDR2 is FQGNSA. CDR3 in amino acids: CASSLDLQTQYF. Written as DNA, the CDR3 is TGTGCCAGCAGCTTAGATCTCCAGACCCAGTACTTC.

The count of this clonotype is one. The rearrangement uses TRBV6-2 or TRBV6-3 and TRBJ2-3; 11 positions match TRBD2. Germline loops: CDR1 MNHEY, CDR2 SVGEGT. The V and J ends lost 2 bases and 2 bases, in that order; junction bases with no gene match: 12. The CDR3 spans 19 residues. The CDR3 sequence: CASSYPTSGGLPNTDTQYF. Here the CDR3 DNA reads TGTGCCAGCAGTTACCCAACTAGCGGGGGCCTCCCGAACACAGATACGCAGTATTTT.